The 2 T cell receptor beta chains below were found in one sample sequenced in a study of technical replicates of blood from a few donors. Generated by immunoSEQ multiplex PCR, the TCRdb table keeps only in-frame clones and is missing some. The table has 75,000 to 95,000 clones, around 95% seen once; the top ten hold over 0.25%. The sample consisted of T cells isolated from PBMCs. All receptors come from a human donor in good health.

The chain uses TRBV7-9 and TRBJ2-2; 11 bases align to TRBD1. The CDR3 runs to 16 residues. J gave up 4 bases and V 5 bases, and 6 bases lay outside the gene matches. Germline V CDR1 and CDR2: SEHNR, FQNEAQ (reference sequence). CDR3 sequence reads: CASSAPGTGGTGELFF. DNA of the CDR3: TGTGCCAGCAGCGCACCTGGGACAGGGGGCACCGGGGAGCTGTTTTTT.

The CDR3 here is CASSAKIGGSYNSPLHF. CDR3 nucleotide sequence: TGTGCCAGCAGTGCAAAAATCGGGGGATCCTATAATTCACCCCTCCACTTT. The chain is built from TRBV25-1 and TRBJ1-6, with D possibly being TRBD1 (5 bases). CDR1 is MGHDK and CDR2 is SYGVNS in the germline V gene. V was clipped by 4 bases and J by 1 base, with 14 bases between them. CDR3 length: 17 amino acids. Full variable domain (rest looked up from reference TRBV25-1 and TRBJ1-6): EADIYQTPRYLVIGTGKKITLECSQTMGHDKMYWYQQDPGMELHLIHYSYGVNSTEKGDLSSESTVSRIRTEHFPLTLESARPSHTSQYLCASSAKIGGSYNSPLHFGNGTRLTVT.